Shown below are 23 T cell receptor beta chains from a single sample sequenced in a study of T cells in Graves' hyperthyroidism and ophthalmopathy. Amplification targeted TCR beta CDR3 regions from RNA transcripts. Primed by the HTBI set, a first-round RT-PCR was run on the TCR CDR3. A single record per CDR3 protein comes from TCRdb applying MiXCR to the multiplex PCR reads. The table includes 400,000 to 500,000 distinct CDR3 sequences, roughly 14% detected once. Sequencing used blood. Receptor source: a man between 18 and 35 years old with Graves' ophthalmopathy.

This clonotype has just a few counts. CDR3 protein: CASSLDSGIGNQPQHF. The CDR3 nucleotides read TGTGCCAGCAGCTTAGATTCGGGGATTGGCAATCAGCCCCAGCATTTT. The rearrangement uses TRBV7-9 and TRBJ1-5; D gene uncertain. CDR1 SEHNR and CDR2 FQNEAQ come from the germline V gene (reference sequence). V lost 1 base to trimming and J lost 2 bases, with 12 bases between them. CDR3 size: 16 residues.

This clonotype was seen many times. The chain employs TRBV7-9 and TRBJ2-7; D perhaps matches TRBD1 (5 bases). Germline V gene lookup returns CDR1 SEHNR and CDR2 FQNEAQ (reference sequence). Trimming left V 5 bases short and J 4 bases short, with 9 bases between. The CDR3 covers 12 residues. CDR3 bases: TGTGCCAGCAGCGCACAGGCATACGAGCAGTACTTC. Translated: CASSAQAYEQYF.

The sample holds many counts of this clonotype. The chain joins TRBV6-5 to TRBJ2-3, with 7 bases identical to TRBD1. This CDR3 comprises 15 residues. Germline V gene lookup returns CDR1 MNHEY and CDR2 SVGAGI. Unmatched junction bases numbered 6, after V lost 2 bases and J lost 4 bases. The CDR3 protein is CASSYDRVRADTQYF. Here the CDR3 DNA reads TGTGCCAGCAGTTACGACAGGGTGAGGGCAGATACGCAGTATTTT.

This clonotype came up many times. V is TRBV18 and J is TRBJ2-1; D call uncertain. Germline-derived CDR1 and CDR2 are KGHSH and LQKENI. Trimming took off 0 bases at V and 10 bases at J, with 13 bases between the two ends. The CDR3 has 14 residues. The CDR3 loop is CASSPPATVVEQFF. The CDR3 DNA reads TGTGCCAGCTCACCACCCGCGACGGTGGTAGAGCAGTTCTTC.

This clonotype has ten or more counts. The chain couples TRBV6-1 to TRBJ2-3; TRBD2 matches at 12 bases. Germline-derived CDR1 and CDR2 are MNHNS and SASEGT. V shed 2 bases, J shed 4 bases, and the junction held 4 bases outside the gene matches. This CDR3 is 16 amino acids long. CDR3 protein: CASSEKLAGGADTQYF. CDR3 DNA sequence: TGTGCCAGCAGTGAAAAACTAGCGGGAGGTGCAGATACGCAGTATTTT.

This clonotype was counted at least ten times. The gene calls are TRBV11-1 and TRBJ1-2; TRBD1 matches 8 bases. With V trimmed by 0 bases and J by 8 bases, 5 bases remained unmatched. The CDR3 runs to 14 residues. Germline V gene data show CDR1 as SGHAT and CDR2 as FQDESV (reference sequence). The CDR3 nucleotides read TGTGCCAGCAGCTTAGCGGGACAGGCCACCGGCTACACCTTC. This codes for CASSLAGQATGYTF.

This clonotype showed up many times. The V and J genes are TRBV15 and TRBJ2-7, with a weak D call TRBD2 (5 bases). CDR1 LNHNV and CDR2 YYDKDF come from the germline V gene (reference sequence). The CDR3 loop spans 14 amino acids. Trimming stripped 0 bases from V and 4 bases from J, with 10 bases between. The CDR3 protein is CATSRDGWRYEQYF. The CDR3 DNA is TGTGCCACCAGCAGAGATGGCTGGAGGTACGAGCAGTACTTC. Filled out from reference TRBV15 and TRBJ2-7, the complete variable domain reads DAMVIQNPRYQVTQFGKPVTLSCSQTLNHNVMYWYQQKSSQAPKLLFHYYDKDFNNEADTPDNFQSRRPNTSFCFLDIRSPGLGDTAMYLCATSRDGWRYEQYFGPGTRLTVT.

This clonotype was observed a few times. The V and J genes are TRBV7-3 and TRBJ1-2; 7 bases are shared with TRBD1. The CDR3 contains 14 residues. In germline, CDR1 is SGHTA, CDR2 FQGTGA. V gave up 5 bases and J gave up 6 bases; unmatched junction bases: 9. As DNA, the CDR3 is TGTGCCAGCAGCGAAAGGAGGGGGCAAAATGGCTACACCTTC. Its translation is CASSERRGQNGYTF.

This clonotype was observed many times. J is TRBJ2-7 and V is TRBV2, with TRBD1 matching over 10 bases. The V and J ends lost 11 bases and 4 bases, in that order; junction bases with no gene match: 11. The CDR3 is made up of 14 amino acids. Germline V CDR1 and CDR2: SNHLY, FYNNEI. CDR3 loop: CAGTGVNDPYEQYF. The CDR3 DNA sequence: TGTGCCGGGACAGGGGTGAATGATCCATACGAGCAGTACTTC. Drawing the rest from reference TRBV2 and TRBJ2-7, the complete variable domain is EPEVTQTPSHQVTQMGQEVILRCVPISNHLYFYWYRQILGQKVEFLVSFYNNEISEKSEIFDDQFSVERPDGSNFTLKIRSTKLEDSAMYFCAGTGVNDPYEQYFGPGTRLTVT.

The genes are TRBV13 and TRBJ1-2; a possible D gene is TRBD1 (5 bases). The V gene lost 2 bases and the J gene lost 7 bases, with 20 bases spanning the gap. The CDR3 runs 16 residues. The germline CDR1 and CDR2 sequences are PRHDT and FYEKMQ (reference sequence). CDR3 protein: CASSLPSQGIMSGYTF. For the CDR3, the DNA is TGTGCCAGCAGCTTACCCTCCCAGGGAATTATGTCTGGCTACACCTTC.

This clonotype was counted many times. The chain employs TRBV7-2 and TRBJ1-2; no definite D call. This CDR3 region has 14 residues. The V end was cut by 3 bases, the J end by 8 bases, with 16 bases between. Germline CDR1 reads SGHTA; CDR2 reads FQGNSA. CDR3 sequence reads: CASSLEGRSRGYTF. The CDR3, as DNA: TGTGCCAGCAGCTTGGAAGGCAGGTCTCGGGGCTACACCTTC. Full variable domain (remainder filled in from reference TRBV7-2 and TRBJ1-2): GAGVSQSPSNKVTEKGKDVELRCDPISGHTALYWYRQSLGQGLEFLIYFQGNSAPDKSGLPSDRFSAERTGGSVSTLTIQRTQQEDSAVYLCASSLEGRSRGYTFGSGTRLTVV.

This clonotype was counted ten times or more. The genes are TRBV15 and TRBJ2-1, with TRBD2 as a possible D gene (5 bases). Germline CDR1 LNHNV, CDR2 YYDKDF (reference sequence). The CDR3 is 15 amino acids. V lost 4 bases, J lost 4 bases, and 14 bases lay in between. The CDR3 DNA reads TGTGCCACCAGCATCAGCGGAGATATTTACAATGAGCAGTTCTTC. Its protein is CATSISGDIYNEQFF.

CDR3 region: CASSQLPGQIYNEQFF. DNA for the CDR3: TGCGCCAGCAGCCAGCTTCCGGGACAGATTTACAATGAGCAGTTCTTC. The chain joins TRBV4-1 to TRBJ2-1; the match to TRBD1 covers 7 bases. The CDR3 covers 16 residues. The ends lost 3 bases at V and 4 bases at J; junction bases unmatched: 9. Germline lookup yields CDR1 MGHRA and CDR2 YSYEKL.

This sequence joins TRBV5-5 and TRBJ2-1, with 7 bases lining up with TRBD1. This CDR3 region has 15 residues. Germline V gene sequence: CDR1 SGHKS, CDR2 YYEKEE (reference sequence). V lost 4 bases and J lost 4; bases outside the gene matches: 8. The CDR3 sequence is CASSTRQGGYNEQFF. CDR3 DNA: TGTGCCAGCAGCACCCGACAGGGTGGGTACAATGAGCAGTTCTTC.

The V call is TRBV5-1, the J call TRBJ1-6; 9 nucleotides align to TRBD1. V dropped 2 bases and J dropped 11; count of bases not matched to a gene: 11. In germline, CDR1 is SGHRS, CDR2 YFSETQ. The CDR3 is made up of 16 amino acids. CDR3 protein: CASSFRRDRDDTPLHF. For the CDR3, the DNA is TGCGCCAGCAGCTTCCGCCGGGACAGGGATGATACACCCCTCCACTTT.

This clonotype was recorded at least ten times. V is TRBV10-3 and J is TRBJ2-3, with D unresolved. Trimming left V 0 bases short and J 5 bases short, with 3 bases between. The germline CDR1 and CDR2 sequences are ENHRY and SYGVKD. The CDR3 totals 12 residues. Written as DNA, the CDR3 is TGTGCCATCAGTGAGTCCCGAGATACGCAGTATTTT. Translation gives CAISESRDTQYF.

This clonotype has a handful of counts. This chain connects TRBV24-1 to TRBJ2-5, with 7 bases matching TRBD1. CDR3 size: 14 residues. From germline, CDR1 is KGHDR and CDR2 SFDVKD. Germline trimming cut 4 bases from V and 5 bases from J; bases unmatched to any gene: 6. CDR3 sequence reads: CATSDPRGLETQYF. In DNA, the CDR3 is TGTGCCACCAGTGACCCCAGGGGGTTGGAGACCCAGTACTTC.

This clonotype has ten or more counts. V and J are TRBV6-1 and TRBJ2-5, with TRBD2 matching 10 bases. Trimming removed 5 bases from V and 7 bases from J; junction bases left unmatched: 13. The CDR3 runs 16 residues. Germline V gene lookup returns CDR1 MNHNS and CDR2 SASEGT. CDR3 in DNA: TGTGCCAGCAGTATTCCTAGCGGGAGCTGGCTAGGGACCCAGTACTTC. Protein product: CASSIPSGSWLGTQYF.

This sequence joins TRBV7-9 and TRBJ2-2; 8 bases agree with TRBD1. Germline assignment: CDR1 SEHNR and CDR2 FQNEAQ (reference sequence). V lost 5 bases and J lost 7; bases outside the gene matches: 6. The CDR3 contains 14 residues. CDR3: CASSLGTGVGELFF. The DNA for the CDR3 is TGTGCCAGCAGCCTCGGGACAGGTGTCGGGGAGCTGTTTTTT.

This clonotype was recorded a few times. J is TRBJ1-2 and V is TRBV7-9; D gene ambiguous. Germline CDR1 SEHNR, CDR2 FQNEAQ (reference sequence). CDR3 length: 15 residues. V lost 5 bases, J lost 2 bases, and 15 bases lay in between. The CDR3 loop reads CASSAPKAANYGYTF. CDR3 sequence (DNA): TGTGCCAGCAGCGCCCCTAAGGCAGCCAACTATGGCTACACCTTC.

In this sample, this clonotype turned up many times. This chain joins TRBV7-2 and TRBJ2-1; no clear D. Germline-derived CDR1 and CDR2 are SGHTA and FQGNSA. Trimming left V 1 base short and J 6 bases short, with 7 bases between. This CDR3 has 13 amino acids. This CDR3 reads CASSLGSVNEQFF. Here the CDR3 DNA reads TGTGCCAGCAGCTTAGGCTCAGTCAATGAGCAGTTCTTC.

The chain carries TRBV7-2 and TRBJ2-1; D remains ambiguous. This CDR3 has 13 residues. With 3 bases removed from V and 8 bases from J, the gap between germline ends came to 11 bases. Germline lookup yields CDR1 SGHTA and CDR2 FQGNSA. The CDR3 protein is CASSFVGMDEQFF. CDR3 DNA: TGTGCCAGCAGCTTTGTAGGGATGGATGAGCAGTTCTTC.

This clonotype has more than one count but fewer than ten. The gene calls are TRBV6-1 and TRBJ1-2; 7 bases match TRBD1. This CDR3 has 14 residues. Trimming cost V 7 bases and J 5 bases; bases outside gene matches: 10. The germline V gene encodes CDR1 MNHNS and CDR2 SASEGT. As DNA, the CDR3 is TGTGCCAGCAAGACAGGGAGAACTGAGTATGGCTACACCTTC. As protein: CASKTGRTEYGYTF.